These T cell receptor beta chains were read from a single sample in a study of shared clonotypes between healthy human individuals. The data were produced by immunoSEQ multiplex PCR, yet TCRdb's version contains in-frame clones alone and is incomplete. The repertoire holds fewer than 2.5 million clones, with approximately 93% as singletons. Specimen: naive CD4+ T cells from PBMCs. These receptors were obtained from a man younger than 35 in good health. Some clones in this sample may be carry-over from other donors' samples. CDR3s include the opening cysteine and the closing phenylalanine or tryptophan. The order of the fields is CDR3 protein, CDR3 DNA, clone size, D gene, J gene, V gene. The D gene is left open where the match is weak. For some rows the clone size is stated as once, few or many, or as a class when expanded; others skip it.

CDR3 protein: CSVGPATDTQYF
CDR3 DNA: TGCAGCGTTGGTCCAGCCACAGATACGCAGTATTTT
clone size: -
D gene: -
J gene: TRBJ2-3
V gene: TRBV29-1

CDR3 protein: CASSQGAANEKLFF
CDR3 DNA: TGCGCCAGCAGCCAGGGGGCGGCTAATGAAAAACTGTTTTTT
clone size: once
D gene: TRBD1
J gene: TRBJ1-4
V gene: TRBV5-1

CDR3 protein: CASRSGGSSYEQYF
CDR3 DNA: TGTGCCAGCAGGTCTGGCGGCAGTTCCTACGAGCAGTACTTC
clone size: -
D gene: -
J gene: TRBJ2-7
V gene: TRBV28

CDR3 protein: CARCSGTSGYNEQFF
CDR3 DNA: TGCGCCAGATGTTCCGGGACTAGCGGATACAATGAGCAGTTCTTC
clone size: few
D gene: TRBD2
J gene: TRBJ2-1
V gene: TRBV10-1

CDR3 protein: CASSPTPIYGYTF
CDR3 DNA: TGTGCCAGCTCACCAACGCCAATCTATGGCTACACCTTC
clone size: -
D gene: -
J gene: TRBJ1-2
V gene: TRBV18

CDR3 protein: CASQGGGADGYTF
CDR3 DNA: TGTGCCTCACAGGGTGGGGGCGCGGATGGCTACACCTTC
clone size: -
D gene: -
J gene: TRBJ1-2
V gene: TRBV6-1

CDR3 protein: CASSSRGAGTSSYEQYF
CDR3 DNA: TGTGCCAGCAGCTCGAGGGGGGCGGGCACCTCTTCCTACGAGCAGTACTTC
clone size: -
D gene: -
J gene: TRBJ2-7
V gene: TRBV11-3

CDR3 protein: CASSRGGATYEQYF
CDR3 DNA: TGTGCCAGCAGTCGCGGGGGGGCCACCTACGAGCAGTACTTC
clone size: -
D gene: TRBD2
J gene: TRBJ2-7
V gene: TRBV28

CDR3 protein: CASSPSGGQWRSYEQYF
CDR3 DNA: TGCGCCAGCAGCCCCTCCGGGGGACAGTGGCGTTCCTACGAGCAGTACTTC
clone size: -
D gene: -
J gene: TRBJ2-7
V gene: TRBV4-1

CDR3 protein: CASSLAGAGSSGNTIYF
CDR3 DNA: TGTGCCAGCAGCTTAGCGGGAGCAGGGAGCTCTGGAAACACCATATATTTT
clone size: -
D gene: -
J gene: TRBJ1-3
V gene: TRBV11-2

CDR3 protein: CSAPVREEQFF
CDR3 DNA: TGCAGTGCTCCAGTGAGGGAGGAGCAGTTCTTC
clone size: -
D gene: -
J gene: TRBJ2-1
V gene: TRBV20-1

CDR3 protein: CAWSVKGGQTNTEAFF
CDR3 DNA: TGTGCCTGGAGTGTAAAGGGGGGACAGACGAACACTGAAGCTTTCTTT
clone size: -
D gene: TRBD1
J gene: TRBJ1-1
V gene: TRBV30

CDR3 protein: CASSLDGKGLGYTF
CDR3 DNA: TGTGCCAGCAGCTTAGATGGAAAGGGTTTGGGCTACACCTTC
clone size: -
D gene: -
J gene: TRBJ1-2
V gene: TRBV11-2

CDR3 protein: CASGRQGLYEQYF
CDR3 DNA: TGTGCCAGCGGACGACAGGGCCTCTACGAGCAGTACTTC
clone size: -
D gene: TRBD1
J gene: TRBJ2-7
V gene: TRBV7-9

CDR3 protein: CASSELNTRDRATGELFF
CDR3 DNA: TGTGCCAGCAGTGAGCTAAATACTAGGGACAGGGCCACCGGGGAGCTGTTTTTT
clone size: -
D gene: TRBD1
J gene: TRBJ2-2
V gene: TRBV6-1

CDR3 protein: CASSKGEQATNEKLFF
CDR3 DNA: TGTGCCAGCAGCAAAGGGGAACAGGCTACTAATGAAAAACTGTTTTTT
clone size: once
D gene: -
J gene: TRBJ1-4
V gene: TRBV7-9

CDR3 protein: CASSANFQGWYEQYF
CDR3 DNA: TGTGCCAGCAGTGCAAACTTTCAGGGGTGGTACGAGCAGTACTTC
clone size: -
D gene: -
J gene: TRBJ2-7
V gene: TRBV27

CDR3 protein: CATSRDLPNEQFF
CDR3 DNA: TGTGCCACCAGCAGAGATCTGCCTAATGAGCAGTTCTTC
clone size: -
D gene: -
J gene: TRBJ2-1
V gene: TRBV15

CDR3 protein: CATTPGPRQGVGYTF
CDR3 DNA: TGTGCCACCACCCCTGGTCCTCGACAGGGTGTAGGCTACACCTTC
clone size: once
D gene: TRBD1
J gene: TRBJ1-2
V gene: TRBV15

CDR3 protein: CASRSQGVRDEKLFF
CDR3 DNA: TGTGCCAGCAGATCCCAGGGGGTTAGGGATGAAAAACTGTTTTTT
clone size: -
D gene: TRBD1
J gene: TRBJ1-4
V gene: TRBV2

CDR3 protein: CASSLLGAPIINEQFF
CDR3 DNA: TGTGCCAGCAGCTTATTGGGGGCCCCCATCATCAATGAGCAGTTCTTC
clone size: -
D gene: -
J gene: TRBJ2-1
V gene: TRBV7-3

CDR3 protein: CASTRLRGIYF
CDR3 DNA: TGTGCCAGCACAAGGCTCCGAGGGATATATTTT
clone size: -
D gene: -
J gene: TRBJ1-3
V gene: TRBV25-1

CDR3 protein: CASTTPGRLSEQYF
CDR3 DNA: TGTGCCAGCACCACCCCGGGGAGGCTTTCCGAGCAGTACTTC
clone size: -
D gene: -
J gene: TRBJ2-7
V gene: TRBV5-5

CDR3 protein: CASSSGLAGGGTGELFF
CDR3 DNA: TGTGCCAGCAGCTCGGGACTAGCGGGAGGAGGCACCGGGGAGCTGTTTTTT
clone size: -
D gene: TRBD2
J gene: TRBJ2-2
V gene: TRBV11-2

CDR3 protein: CASSLRTSGRGYEQFF
CDR3 DNA: TGTGCCAGCAGCCTTCGGACTAGCGGGAGGGGATATGAGCAGTTCTTC
clone size: -
D gene: TRBD2
J gene: TRBJ2-1
V gene: TRBV7-3

CDR3 protein: CASSLGSRDIGTGELFF
CDR3 DNA: TGTGCCAGCAGCTTAGGTTCAAGGGACATCGGCACCGGGGAGCTGTTTTTT
clone size: once
D gene: -
J gene: TRBJ2-2
V gene: TRBV7-3

CDR3 protein: CASSLAGTPQGITEAFF
CDR3 DNA: TGCGCCAGCAGCTTGGCCGGTACCCCACAAGGTATAACTGAAGCTTTCTTT
clone size: -
D gene: -
J gene: TRBJ1-1
V gene: TRBV5-1

CDR3 protein: CASSLGTAGTEAFF
CDR3 DNA: TGTGCCAGCAGTTTAGGGACGGCAGGCACTGAAGCTTTCTTT
clone size: -
D gene: -
J gene: TRBJ1-1
V gene: TRBV28

CDR3 protein: CASSLEGPTYEQYF
CDR3 DNA: TGCGCCAGCAGCTTGGAGGGGCCCACCTACGAGCAGTACTTC
clone size: -
D gene: -
J gene: TRBJ2-7
V gene: TRBV5-1

CDR3 protein: CASSLAPGSYNSPLHF
CDR3 DNA: TGCGCCAGCAGCTTGGCGCCGGGCTCCTATAATTCACCCCTCCACTTT
clone size: -
D gene: -
J gene: TRBJ1-6
V gene: TRBV5-1

CDR3 protein: CASSQDPLDEQFF
CDR3 DNA: TGCGCCAGCAGCCAAGACCCCCTAGATGAGCAGTTCTTC
clone size: -
D gene: -
J gene: TRBJ2-1
V gene: TRBV4-1

CDR3 protein: CASSFRLAGDLSSTDTQYF
CDR3 DNA: TGTGCCAGCAGCTTTCGACTAGCGGGAGACTTGTCGAGCACAGATACGCAGTATTTT
clone size: -
D gene: TRBD2
J gene: TRBJ2-3
V gene: TRBV7-9

CDR3 protein: CASSPGSANTEAFF
CDR3 DNA: TGTGCCAGCAGCCCTGGCTCGGCGAACACTGAAGCTTTCTTT
clone size: -
D gene: -
J gene: TRBJ1-1
V gene: TRBV7-3

CDR3 protein: CASSQPRGSSYNEQFF
CDR3 DNA: TGCGCCAGCAGCCAACCTCGCGGGAGCTCCTACAATGAGCAGTTCTTC
clone size: once
D gene: TRBD2
J gene: TRBJ2-1
V gene: TRBV4-1

CDR3 protein: CASSRGTGRQYF
CDR3 DNA: TGTGCCAGCAGTCGTGGGACAGGAAGGCAGTACTTC
clone size: -
D gene: TRBD1
J gene: TRBJ2-7
V gene: TRBV28

CDR3 protein: CASSYFLSTRNEQFF
CDR3 DNA: TGTGCCAGCAGTTACTTCCTATCGACTAGGAATGAGCAGTTCTTC
clone size: -
D gene: -
J gene: TRBJ2-1
V gene: TRBV6-5

CDR3 protein: CASSLLRGQGNTEAFF
CDR3 DNA: TGTGCCAGCAGCCTGCTGAGGGGACAGGGGAACACTGAAGCTTTCTTT
clone size: -
D gene: TRBD1
J gene: TRBJ1-1
V gene: TRBV7-2